This T cell receptor beta chain was sequenced in a study of CD8+ T cells in alopecia areata. In each case, RNA was isolated and then reverse transcribed into cDNA as the sequencing template. Clones were read by immunoSEQ multiplex PCR, and TCRdb kept only the in-frame ones, dropping some. The sample consists of approximately 30,000 clones, approximately 60% of them appearing once. This receptor was identified in a human donor with alopecia areata. Sequenced: NKG2D-high CD8+ T cells sorted from blood.

CDR3 nucleotides: TGTGCCAGCAGCTTTCGGGGGGGCTCTGGCACAGATACGCAGTATTTT. This sequence encodes CASSFRGGSGTDTQYF. This sequence joins TRBV7-8 and TRBJ2-3, with 8 bases lining up with TRBD2. The V gene end was trimmed by 3 bases and the J gene end by 1 base; junction bases not matched to a gene: 6. CDR3 length: 16 residues. Germline values: CDR1 SGHVS, CDR2 FQNEAQ.